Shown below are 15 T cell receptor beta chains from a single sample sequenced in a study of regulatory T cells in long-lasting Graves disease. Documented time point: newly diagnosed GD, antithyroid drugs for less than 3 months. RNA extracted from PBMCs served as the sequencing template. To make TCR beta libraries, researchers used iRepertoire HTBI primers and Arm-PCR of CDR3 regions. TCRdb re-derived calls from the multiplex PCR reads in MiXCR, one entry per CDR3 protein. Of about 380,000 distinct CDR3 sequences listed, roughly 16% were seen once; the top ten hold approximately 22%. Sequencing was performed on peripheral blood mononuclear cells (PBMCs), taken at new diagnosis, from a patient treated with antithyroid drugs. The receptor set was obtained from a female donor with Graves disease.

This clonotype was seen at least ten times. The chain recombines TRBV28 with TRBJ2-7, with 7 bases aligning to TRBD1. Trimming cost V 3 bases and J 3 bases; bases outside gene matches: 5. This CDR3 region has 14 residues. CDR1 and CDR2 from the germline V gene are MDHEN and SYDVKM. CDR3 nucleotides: TGTGCCAGCAGTTTGTTACAGGGGTTCTACGAGCAGTACTTC. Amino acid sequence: CASSLLQGFYEQYF.

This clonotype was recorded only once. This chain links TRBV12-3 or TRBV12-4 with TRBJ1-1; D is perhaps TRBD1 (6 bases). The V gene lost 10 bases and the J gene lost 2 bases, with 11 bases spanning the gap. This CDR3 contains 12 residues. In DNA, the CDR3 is TGTGCCACCCAGGACAGCAACACTGAAGCTTTCTTT. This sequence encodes CATQDSNTEAFF.

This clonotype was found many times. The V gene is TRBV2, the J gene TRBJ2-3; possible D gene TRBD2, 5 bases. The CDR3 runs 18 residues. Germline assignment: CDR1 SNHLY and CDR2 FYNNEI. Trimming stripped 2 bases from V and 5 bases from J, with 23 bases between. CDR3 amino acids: CASSESAVYSGLIDTQYF. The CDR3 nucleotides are TGTGCCAGCAGTGAAAGCGCGGTCTATTCGGGGTTGATAGATACGCAGTATTTT. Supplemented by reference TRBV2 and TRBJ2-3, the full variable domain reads EPEVTQTPSHQVTQMGQEVILRCVPISNHLYFYWYRQILGQKVEFLVSFYNNEISEKSEIFDDQFSVERPDGSNFTLKIRSTKLEDSAMYFCASSESAVYSGLIDTQYFGPGTRLTVL.

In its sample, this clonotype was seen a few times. In DNA form, the CDR3 reads TGTGCCAGCAGTTACTCGAGTCTCGGGTCCTACGAGCAGTACTTC. Encoded protein: CASSYSSLGSYEQYF. The V and J genes are TRBV6-5 and TRBJ2-7, with unresolved D. The germline V and J ends were trimmed by 0 bases and 1 base, with 10 bases remaining between them. Germline CDR1 MNHEY, CDR2 SVGAGI. The CDR3 contains 15 residues.

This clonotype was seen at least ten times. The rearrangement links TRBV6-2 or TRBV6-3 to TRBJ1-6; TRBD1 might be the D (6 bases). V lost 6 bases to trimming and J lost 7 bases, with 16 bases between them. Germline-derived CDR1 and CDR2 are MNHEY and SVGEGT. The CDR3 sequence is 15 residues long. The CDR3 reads CASRRGTFLNSPLHF. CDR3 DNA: TGTGCCAGCAGGAGAGGGACATTTCTCAATTCACCCCTCCACTTT.

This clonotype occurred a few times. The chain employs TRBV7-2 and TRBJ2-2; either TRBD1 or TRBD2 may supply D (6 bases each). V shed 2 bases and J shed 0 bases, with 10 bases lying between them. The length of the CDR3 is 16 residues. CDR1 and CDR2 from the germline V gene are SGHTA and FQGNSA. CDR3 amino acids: CASSLTGAANTGELFF. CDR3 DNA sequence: TGTGCCAGCAGCTTAACGGGGGCCGCGAACACCGGGGAGCTGTTTTTT.

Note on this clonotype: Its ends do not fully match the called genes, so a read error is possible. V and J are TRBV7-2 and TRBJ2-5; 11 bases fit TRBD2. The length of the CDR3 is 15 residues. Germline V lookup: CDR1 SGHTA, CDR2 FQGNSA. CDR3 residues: CACSRLAGYQETQYF. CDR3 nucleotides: TGTGCCTGCAGCCGACTAGCGGGATACCAAGAGACCCAGTACTTC.

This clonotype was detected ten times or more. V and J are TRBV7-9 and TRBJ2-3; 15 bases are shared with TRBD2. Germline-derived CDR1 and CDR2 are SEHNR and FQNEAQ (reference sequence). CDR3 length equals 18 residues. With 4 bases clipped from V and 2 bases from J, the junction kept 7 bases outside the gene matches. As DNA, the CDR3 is TGTGCCAGCAGCTGGACTAGCGGGGGGGGATCCAACACAGATACGCAGTATTTT. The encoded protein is CASSWTSGGGSNTDTQYF.

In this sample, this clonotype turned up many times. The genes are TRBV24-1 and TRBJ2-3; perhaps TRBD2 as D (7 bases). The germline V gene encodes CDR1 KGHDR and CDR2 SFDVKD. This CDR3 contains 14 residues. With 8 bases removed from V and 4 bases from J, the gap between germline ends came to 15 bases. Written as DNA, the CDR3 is TGTGCCACCATGGGTCGGGGGGCCCCAGATACGCAGTATTTT. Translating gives CATMGRGAPDTQYF.

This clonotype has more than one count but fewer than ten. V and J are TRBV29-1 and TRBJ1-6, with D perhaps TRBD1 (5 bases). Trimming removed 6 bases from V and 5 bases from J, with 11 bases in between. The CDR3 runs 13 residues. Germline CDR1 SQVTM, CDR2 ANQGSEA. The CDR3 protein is CSVAQDNNSPLHF. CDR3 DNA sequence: TGCAGCGTCGCCCAGGACAATAATTCACCCCTCCACTTT.

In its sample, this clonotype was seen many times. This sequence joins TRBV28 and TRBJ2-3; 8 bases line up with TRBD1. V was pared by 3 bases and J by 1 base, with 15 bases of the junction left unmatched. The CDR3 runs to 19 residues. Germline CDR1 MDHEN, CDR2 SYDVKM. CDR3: CASSFFPQGAKKGTDTQYF. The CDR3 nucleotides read TGTGCCAGCAGTTTCTTCCCCCAGGGGGCGAAGAAAGGCACAGATACGCAGTATTTT.

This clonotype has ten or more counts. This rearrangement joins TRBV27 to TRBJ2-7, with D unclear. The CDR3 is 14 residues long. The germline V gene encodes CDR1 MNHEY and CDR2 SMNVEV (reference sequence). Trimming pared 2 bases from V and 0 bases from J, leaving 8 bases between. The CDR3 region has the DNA TGTGCCAGCAGTTTAAGGCCTAGCTCCTACGAGCAGTACTTC. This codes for CASSLRPSSYEQYF.

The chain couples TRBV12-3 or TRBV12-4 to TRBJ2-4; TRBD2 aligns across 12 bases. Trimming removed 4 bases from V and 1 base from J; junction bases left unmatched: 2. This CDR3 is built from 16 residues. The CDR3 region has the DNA TGTGCCAGCAGTTCGGGACTAGCGGGCGCCAAAAACATTCAGTACTTC. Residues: CASSSGLAGAKNIQYF.

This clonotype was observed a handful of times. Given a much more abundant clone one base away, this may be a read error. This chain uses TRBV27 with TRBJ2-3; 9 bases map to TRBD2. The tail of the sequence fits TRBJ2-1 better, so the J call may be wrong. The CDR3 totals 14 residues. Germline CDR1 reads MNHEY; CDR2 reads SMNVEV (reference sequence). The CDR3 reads CASSQGLAVDEQFF. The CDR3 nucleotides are TGTGCCAGCAGTCAGGGACTAGCTGTGGATGAGCAGTTCTTC.

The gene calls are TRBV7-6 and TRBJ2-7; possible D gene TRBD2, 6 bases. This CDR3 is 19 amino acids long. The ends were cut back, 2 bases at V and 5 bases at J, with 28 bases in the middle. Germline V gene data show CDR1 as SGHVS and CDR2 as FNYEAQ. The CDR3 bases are TGTGCCAGCAGCTTACGACCACGCCCGGCGGCGGGGATTAACGACGAGCAGTACTTC. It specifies CASSLRPRPAAGINDEQYF. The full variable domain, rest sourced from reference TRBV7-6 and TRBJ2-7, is GAGVSQSPRYKVTKRGQDVALRCDPISGHVSLYWYRQALGQGPEFLTYFNYEAQQDKSGLPNDRFSAERPEGSISTLTIQRTEQRDSAMYRCASSLRPRPAAGINDEQYFGPGTRLTVT.